This TCR beta chain was retrieved from a study of blood T cells in healthy people across ages. At the level of the study: Template-switching capture recovered about one barcoded beta molecule per two T cells. Findings and caveats of the study: Diversity figures derived from one million T cells were judged to underestimate the true value.

Worth noting for this clonotype: Its specificity is unknown.

It was with a sample-barcoded 5' primer and a J-beta primer mix that a second PCR of about 7 to 12 cycles was run. One entry per CDR3 protein, called by TCRdb with MiXCR from the 5' RACE reads. The data contain 850,000 or so distinct CDR3 sequences, under 30% of them singletons. The sample was blood. This clonotype was sampled from a woman aged 80 or over in good health.

CDR3 in DNA: TGTGCCTGGAGTGTATACCGCGTCCAAGAGACCCAGTACTTC. Translation: CAWSVYRVQETQYF. The chain employs TRBV30 and TRBJ2-5; D ambiguous. The CDR3 length is 14 residues. The ends were cut back, 0 bases at V and 1 base at J, with 9 bases in the middle. Germline V gene data show CDR1 as GTSNPN and CDR2 as SVGIG (reference sequence).